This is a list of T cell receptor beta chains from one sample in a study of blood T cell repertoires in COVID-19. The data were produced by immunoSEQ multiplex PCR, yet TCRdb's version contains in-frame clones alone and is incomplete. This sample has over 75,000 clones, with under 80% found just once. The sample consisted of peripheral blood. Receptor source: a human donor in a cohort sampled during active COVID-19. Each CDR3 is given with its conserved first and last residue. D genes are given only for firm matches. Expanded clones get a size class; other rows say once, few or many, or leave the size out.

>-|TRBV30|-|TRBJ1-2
CAWRESGGAYGYTF
TGTGCCTGGAGGGAGTCGGGGGGGGCCTATGGCTACACCTTC
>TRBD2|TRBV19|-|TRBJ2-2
CASMGETSGRAGELFF
TGTGCCAGTATGGGGGAGACTAGCGGGAGGGCCGGGGAGCTGTTTTTT
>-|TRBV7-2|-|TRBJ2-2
CASSFNSPGAGELFF
TGTGCCAGCAGCTTCAATTCCCCGGGTGCCGGGGAGCTGTTTTTT
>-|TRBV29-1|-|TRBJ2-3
CSVGQTGDTQYF
TGCAGCGTTGGCCAGACCGGAGACACGCAGTATTTT
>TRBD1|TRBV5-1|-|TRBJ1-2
CASSLRQGAEGYGYTF
TGCGCCAGCAGCTTGAGACAGGGGGCCGAGGGCTATGGCTACACCTTC
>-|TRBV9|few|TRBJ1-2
CASKPGEGYGYTF
TGTGCCAGCAAGCCAGGGGAAGGATATGGCTACACCTTC
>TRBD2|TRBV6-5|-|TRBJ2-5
CASNLFGTSRETQYF
TGTGCCAGCAATCTATTCGGGACTAGCAGGGAGACCCAGTACTTC
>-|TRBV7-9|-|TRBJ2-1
CASTHPSSYNEQFF
TGTGCCAGCACCCATCCGAGCTCCTACAATGAGCAGTTCTTC
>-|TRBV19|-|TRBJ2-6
CASSPGPSGANVLTF
TGTGCCAGTAGTCCAGGGCCATCTGGGGCCAACGTCCTGACTTTC
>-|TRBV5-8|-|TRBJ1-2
CASSFNTGWNYGYTF
TGTGCCAGCAGCTTTAATACAGGATGGAACTATGGCTACACCTTC
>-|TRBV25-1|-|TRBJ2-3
CASSEWAGGTDTQYF
TGTGCCAGCAGTGAGTGGGCAGGAGGGACAGATACGCAGTATTTT
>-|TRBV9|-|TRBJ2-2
CASSPGRTTGTGELFF
TGTGCCAGCAGCCCCGGAAGGACTACAGGAACCGGGGAGCTGTTTTTT
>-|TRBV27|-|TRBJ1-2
CASSQNSVGFYGYTF
TGTGCCAGCTCTCAAAATTCGGTCGGGTTCTATGGCTACACCTTC
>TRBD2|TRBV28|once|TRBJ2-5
CASSRLAGGQETQYF
TGTGCCAGCAGTCGACTAGCGGGGGGCCAAGAGACCCAGTACTTC
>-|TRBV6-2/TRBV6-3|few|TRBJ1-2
CASSYISGYTF
TGTGCCAGCAGTTACATTTCGGGCTACACCTTC
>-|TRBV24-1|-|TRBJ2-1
CATSDAARRGEQFF
TGTGCCACCAGTGACGCGGCCAGGCGGGGTGAGCAGTTCTTC
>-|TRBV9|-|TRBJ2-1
CASTNRVGEQFF
TGTGCCAGCACCAACAGGGTCGGTGAGCAGTTCTTC
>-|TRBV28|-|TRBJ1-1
CASSLPLGTEAFF
TGTGCCAGCAGCCTACCCCTAGGCACTGAAGCTTTCTTT
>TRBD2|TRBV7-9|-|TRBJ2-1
CASSRWGTSTYNEQFF
TGTGCCAGCAGCCGCTGGGGGACTAGCACTTACAATGAGCAGTTCTTC
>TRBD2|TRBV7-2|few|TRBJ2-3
CASSWGGPTDTQYF
TGTGCCAGCAGCTGGGGAGGGCCCACAGATACGCAGTATTTT
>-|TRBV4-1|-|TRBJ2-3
CASSQDHRRARGTDTQYF
TGCGCCAGCAGCCAAGACCACCGGAGGGCAAGAGGCACAGATACGCAGTATTTT
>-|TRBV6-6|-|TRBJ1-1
CASTGILNTEAFF
TGTGCCAGCACCGGGATATTGAACACTGAAGCTTTCTTT